These T cell receptor beta chains were read from a single sample in a study of T cell changes during pregnancy in multiple sclerosis. The assay was immunoSEQ multiplex PCR, and TCRdb's table has in-frame clones only and misses some. The sample records under 90,000 clones, 94% being singletons. The sample consisted of peripheral blood, taken in the second trimester of pregnancy. The receptors derive from a female donor in good health, enrolled as a control in a pregnancy study. The CDR3 runs from the conserved cysteine through the conserved F or W. D genes are given only for firm matches. Expanded clones get a size class; other rows say once, few or many, or leave the size out.

length	V	size	D	J	CDR3	DNA
13	TRBV5-1	.	.	TRBJ2-3	CASSGLLGDTQYF	TGCGCCAGCAGCGGACTCCTCGGAGATACGCAGTATTTT
17	TRBV11-2	.	TRBD2	TRBJ2-5	CASSFRITSGSQETQYF	TGTGCCAGCAGCTTTAGAATTACTAGCGGGAGCCAAGAGACCCAGTACTTC
17	TRBV21-1	once	.	TRBJ2-7	CASSLKDRLAGVYEQYF	TGTGCCAGCAGCTTGAAGGACAGGCTAGCGGGAGTTTACGAGCAGTACTTC
17	TRBV5-1	.	TRBD2	TRBJ2-1	CASSLGSGSNLYNEQFF	TGCGCCAGCAGCTTGGGCAGCGGGAGTAACCTCTACAATGAGCAGTTCTTC
17	TRBV5-1	.	.	TRBJ2-7	CASSLVPGTGSSYEQYF	TGCGCCAGCAGCTTGGTACCTGGGACTGGCTCCTCCTACGAGCAGTACTTC
14	TRBV28	.	TRBD2	TRBJ2-1	CASRGQRGYNEQFF	TGTGCCAGCAGGGGCCAGCGGGGCTACAATGAGCAGTTCTTC
17	TRBV28	.	TRBD1	TRBJ2-7	CASSFWIVRDRAYEQYF	TGTGCCAGCAGTTTTTGGATTGTCCGGGACAGAGCCTACGAGCAGTACTTC
17	TRBV9	.	TRBD2	TRBJ2-7	CASSPRPSSGSSYEQYF	TGTGCCAGCAGCCCCCGCCCCTCTAGCGGGAGCTCCTACGAGCAGTACTTC
14	TRBV6-5	.	.	TRBJ2-2	CASGWEYDTGELFF	TGTGCCAGCGGGTGGGAGTATGATACCGGGGAGCTGTTTTTT
16	TRBV7-9	once	TRBD1	TRBJ2-4	CASSLPGQGGKNIQYF	TGTGCCAGCAGCTTGCCGGGACAGGGGGGCAAAAACATTCAGTACTTC
11	TRBV20-1	once	.	TRBJ1-3	CSAPAGNTIYF	TGCAGTGCTCCGGCTGGAAACACCATATATTTT
13	TRBV5-5	.	.	TRBJ2-7	CASSLVSSYEQYF	TGTGCCAGCAGCTTGGTCTCCTCCTACGAGCAGTACTTC
14	TRBV5-1	.	.	TRBJ1-6	CASSLDRQGSALHF	TGCGCCAGCAGCTTAGACAGGCAGGGGTCAGCCCTCCACTTT
14	TRBV27	.	.	TRBJ1-1	CASSLSPGVTEAFF	TGTGCCAGCAGTTTATCCCCGGGAGTTACTGAAGCTTTCTTT
14	TRBV5-1	.	TRBD2	TRBJ2-5	CASSLVPSGETQYF	TGCGCCAGCAGCTTGGTTCCTAGCGGAGAGACCCAGTACTTC
16	TRBV19	.	.	TRBJ2-2	CASSFPGIPNTGELFF	TGTGCCAGTAGTTTCCCAGGGATCCCGAACACCGGGGAGCTGTTTTTT
15	TRBV27	once	TRBD1	TRBJ2-2	CASSMTGFPTGELFF	TGTGCCAGCAGTATGACAGGGTTTCCTACCGGGGAGCTGTTTTTT
15	TRBV18	.	TRBD2	TRBJ2-5	CASSRASGAQETQYF	TGTGCCAGCTCACGAGCTAGCGGGGCACAAGAGACCCAGTACTTC
14	TRBV28	.	.	TRBJ2-5	CASSFSGLGETQYF	TGTGCCAGCAGTTTTTCAGGGTTGGGCGAGACCCAGTACTTC
14	TRBV7-9	.	.	TRBJ1-4	CASSLSRGNEKLFF	TGTGCCAGCAGCCTAAGCAGGGGTAATGAAAAACTGTTTTTT
13	TRBV7-2	.	.	TRBJ2-1	CASSLRGYNEQFF	TGTGCCAGCAGTCTGAGGGGGTACAATGAGCAGTTCTTC
14	TRBV28	.	.	TRBJ2-3	CASSFSRATDTQYF	TGTGCCAGCAGTTTTAGCAGGGCCACAGATACGCAGTATTTT
14	TRBV18	.	.	TRBJ1-1	CASSPQVLNTEAFF	TGTGCCAGCTCACCTCAGGTGCTGAACACTGAAGCTTTCTTT
16	TRBV30	.	TRBD1	TRBJ2-7	CAWSVGTGARAYEQYF	TGTGCCTGGAGTGTAGGGACAGGGGCCCGGGCCTACGAGCAGTACTTC
14	TRBV6-5	few	.	TRBJ2-1	CASSGASAYNEQFF	TGTGCCAGCAGCGGAGCGTCTGCCTACAATGAGCAGTTCTTC
15	TRBV7-9	.	TRBD1	TRBJ1-2	CASSLWDRGPYGYTF	TGTGCCAGCAGCTTATGGGACAGGGGGCCCTATGGCTACACCTTC
16	TRBV6-5	.	TRBD2	TRBJ2-3	CASSYLRAGGQDTQYF	TGTGCCAGCAGTTACCTCCGAGCGGGAGGCCAAGATACGCAGTATTTT
13	TRBV15	.	.	TRBJ2-7	CATSVGLTYEQYF	TGTGCCACCAGCGTCGGACTTACCTACGAGCAGTACTTC
11	TRBV11-1	.	.	TRBJ2-1	CASSLRTVWFF	TGTGCCAGCAGCTTAAGGACAGTATGGTTCTTC
15	TRBV5-5	.	.	TRBJ2-2	CASSLMDKNTGELFF	TGTGCCAGCAGCCTCATGGACAAGAACACCGGGGAGCTGTTTTTT
19	TRBV19	once	TRBD2	TRBJ2-1	CASSIVRGRAVPPYNEQFF	TGTGCCAGTAGTATAGTCCGCGGGAGGGCCGTTCCCCCCTACAATGAGCAGTTCTTC
13	TRBV7-6	.	TRBD1	TRBJ2-7	CASSLGQGNEQYF	TGTGCCAGCAGCTTAGGACAGGGGAACGAGCAGTACTTC
15	TRBV15	.	.	TRBJ1-1	CATSRDNFGGTEAFF	TGTGCCACCAGCAGAGATAATTTCGGGGGCACTGAAGCTTTCTTT
13	TRBV25-1	.	TRBD1	TRBJ1-5	CASSGDRLEPQHF	TGTGCCAGCAGTGGGGACAGGCTTGAGCCCCAGCATTTT
15	TRBV19	.	TRBD1	TRBJ1-2	CASSIVTGSGYGYTF	TGTGCCAGTAGTATAGTGACAGGGAGCGGCTATGGCTACACCTTC
14	TRBV29-1	.	.	TRBJ1-2	CSADPRGTPSGYTF	TGCAGCGCTGATCCCCGCGGGACCCCGAGCGGCTACACCTTC
13	TRBV30	.	.	TRBJ2-1	CAWAAGAQREQFF	TGTGCCTGGGCGGCGGGGGCCCAACGGGAGCAGTTCTTC
14	TRBV30	once	.	TRBJ2-3	CAWSDLAITDTQYF	TGTGCCTGGAGCGACCTAGCCATCACAGATACGCAGTATTTT
13	TRBV7-9	.	.	TRBJ2-5	CAHEKGRGETQYF	TGTGCCCACGAAAAGGGAAGGGGAGAGACCCAGTACTTC
12	TRBV6-6	.	TRBD1	TRBJ2-7	CASSRDRGEQYF	TGTGCCAGCAGTCGGGACAGGGGCGAGCAGTACTTC
15	TRBV5-1	.	.	TRBJ2-7	CASSLEGAGFLEQYF	TGCGCCAGCAGCTTGGAAGGGGCCGGGTTTCTCGAGCAGTACTTC